This T cell receptor (beta chain) appears in the sequencing data of a study of T cell changes during pregnancy in multiple sclerosis. V lost 5 bases and J lost 0; bases outside the gene matches: 11. The CDR3 totals 18 residues. CDR1 SGHDT and CDR2 YYEEEE come from the germline V gene. Data came from immunoSEQ multiplex PCR; TCRdb stores just in-frame clones and leaves some out. The sample consists of 60,000 to 90,000 clones, 89% of them appearing once. This clone was seen only once. The input for sequencing was peripheral blood, taken before pregnancy. This sequence joins TRBV5-6 and TRBJ1-3, with 10 bases identical to TRBD1. The clonotype originates from a female donor with multiple sclerosis, enrolled in a pregnancy study. DNA of the CDR3: TGTGCCAGCAGTCCAAGCCCCGGACAGGGGGTCTCTGGAAACACCATATATTTT. Protein sequence: CASSPSPGQGVSGNTIYF.